This T cell receptor (beta chain) was sequenced in a study of blood T cell repertoires in COVID-19. Study context: PBMCs, B-cell-depleted T cells, or T cells provided the cDNA or gDNA that made up the material.

In its sample, this clone was seen a few times. Original methodology: Amplification from reference gene primers served as the basis for estimated nucleated cell counts. Generated by immunoSEQ multiplex PCR, the TCRdb table keeps only in-frame clones and is missing some. The DNA gave D and trimming, while V, J and clone size come from that table. Of approximately 110,000 clones listed, around 74% were seen once; the top ten hold over 5.5%. CDR3 length: 13 residues. Per germline, CDR1 SGHRS and CDR2 YFSETQ. The V segment lost 4 bases and the J segment 10 bases; nucleotides outside the gene matches: 9. This TCR was recovered from an elderly man with COVID-19, enrolled during active disease. The chain links TRBV5-1 to TRBJ2-3; 7 nucleotides match TRBD1. The sample was peripheral blood. CDR3 DNA: TGCGCCAGCAGCAACGACAGGGTCGGTGCGCAGTATTTT. Translating gives CASSNDRVGAQYF.